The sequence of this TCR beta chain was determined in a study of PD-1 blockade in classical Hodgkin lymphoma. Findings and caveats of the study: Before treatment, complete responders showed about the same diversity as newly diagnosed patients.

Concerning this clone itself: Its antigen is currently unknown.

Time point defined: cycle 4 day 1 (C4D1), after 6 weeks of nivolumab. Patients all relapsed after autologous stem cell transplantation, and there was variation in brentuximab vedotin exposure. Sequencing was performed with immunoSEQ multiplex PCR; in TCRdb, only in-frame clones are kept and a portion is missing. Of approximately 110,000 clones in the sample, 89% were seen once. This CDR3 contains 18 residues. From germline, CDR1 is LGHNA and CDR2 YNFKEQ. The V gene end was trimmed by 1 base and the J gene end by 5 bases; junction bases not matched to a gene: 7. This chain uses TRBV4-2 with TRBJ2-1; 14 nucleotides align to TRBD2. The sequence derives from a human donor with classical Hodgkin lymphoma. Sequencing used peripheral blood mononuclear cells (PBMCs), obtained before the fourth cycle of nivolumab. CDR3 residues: CASSQGLAGGPKDNEQFF. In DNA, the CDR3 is TGTGCCAGCAGCCAAGGACTAGCGGGAGGGCCTAAAGACAATGAGCAGTTCTTC.